A single TCR beta chain is shown here with its context. As yet, its antigen is unknown. V was clipped by 7 bases and J by 0 bases, with 16 bases between them. The CDR3 contains 16 residues. Germline V gene sequence: CDR1 SGHKS, CDR2 YYEKEE (reference sequence). Stated time point: week 23, last vaccination. A single vaccine dose contained 300 ug of mutant IDH1 20-mer peptide, and topical imiquimod was used with it. Using immunoSEQ multiplex PCR, the repertoire was profiled, and TCRdb retains in-frame clones only, with some absent. The data show tens of thousands of clones, around 83% seen once. The record originates from a study of a mutant IDH1 vaccine in newly diagnosed glioma. Study at large: The first vaccination came 4-6 weeks after radiotherapy alone, or with temozolomide cycles. Treated patients had a mean age of approximately 40 years and a sex split that was approximately 62% male and approximately 40% female.

The sequencing here drew on PBMCs, taken from a glioma patient whose treatment included an IDH1 peptide vaccine. The J gene is TRBJ1-4, the V gene TRBV5-5; D not certain. This TCR was recovered from a man younger than 45 with glioma. DNA for the CDR3: TGTGCCAGCGGCTCCGGCCGGATAGCAACTAATGAAAAACTGTTTTTT. It is translated as CASGSGRIATNEKLFF.